The sequence of this T cell receptor (beta chain) was determined in a study of identical twins. V was shortened by 3 bases and J by 6 bases, with 11 bases between the two germline ends. The CDR3 extends over 13 amino acids. Findings and caveats of the study: Twins' surplus sharing was weaker for beta out-of-frame sequences.

This clonotype was recorded a few times. The antigen remains unidentified. Every sampled donor was Caucasian and healthy. Each CDR3 protein gets one entry after TCRdb re-called the 5' RACE reads with MiXCR. Seen here are roughly 700,000 distinct CDR3 sequences, around 8.6% observed once, and the top ten hold 0.98%. This sample was shared with a second study, whose subject was yellow fever vaccine responses in identical twins.

Sequenced input: PBMCs. The chain uses TRBV12-3 or TRBV12-4 and TRBJ1-2; D is unclear. This clonotype was obtained from a woman under 30 in good health. CDR3 in DNA: TGTGCCAGCAGTTTGGTAGAGGGAAATGGCTACACCTTC. Protein sequence: CASSLVEGNGYTF.